This T cell receptor beta chain was found in a study of CD8 T cells in Susac syndrome. RNA, at roughly 0.5 to 1 ug, was reverse transcribed with random hexamers. Amplification of the TCR beta CDR3 was carried out by immunoSEQ multiplex PCR, which spanned a total of 54 Vbeta and 13 Jbeta segments. TCRdb ran MiXCR on the immunoSEQ multiplex PCR reads and lists one entry per CDR3 protein. The sample records more than 75,000 distinct CDR3 sequences, about 93% being singletons. The CDR3 length is 19 residues. CDR1 is SGDLS and CDR2 is YYNGEE in the germline V gene. V shed 2 bases and J shed 2 bases, with 24 bases lying between them. Through negative isolation, CD4+ and CD8+ T cells were obtained, while TEMRA cells were enriched using FACS.

This clonotype originated in a human donor in good health. The sample was CD8+ T cells from PBMCs. The J gene is TRBJ2-3, the V gene TRBV9; TRBD1 is a possible D gene (6 bases). As DNA, the CDR3 is TGTGCCAGCAGCGTTGGGAAGGTCCGACAGGCGACGGACACAGATACGCAGTATTTT. Its protein product is CASSVGKVRQATDTDTQYF.